This TCR beta chain was found in a study of regulatory T cells in long-lasting Graves disease. In building TCR beta libraries, iRepertoire HTBI primers were used together with Arm-PCR of CDR3 regions. Each CDR3 protein is one row after TCRdb ran MiXCR on the multiplex PCR reads. The sample consists of around 430,000 distinct CDR3 sequences, less than 25% of them appearing once. Germline V gene lookup returns CDR1 SQVTM and CDR2 ANQGSEA. The V gene lost 4 bases and the J gene lost 6 bases, with 12 bases spanning the gap. This CDR3 is 13 amino acids long. This clonotype came up many times. Its antigen is currently unknown. Study observations and caveats: Thyroid tissue was not sampled; only peripheral blood was. Preferential use of TRBV28, TRBJ1-2 and TRBJ2-5 was seen in persistent disease. Whereas around 970 public clonotypes were shared by new patients, persistent patients shared more, at over 2,500.

The sample's time point: persistent/refractory GD, antithyroid drugs over 5 years with positive TRAb. The authors made the TCR library using RNA they extracted from PBMCs. Staff drew around 10 milliliters of peripheral blood into EDTA tubes. The chain joins TRBV29-1 to TRBJ2-2; D gene uncertain. Sequencing used peripheral blood mononuclear cells (PBMCs), obtained when the disease was refractory, from a patient treated with antithyroid drugs. The sequence derives from a female donor with Graves disease. CDR3 sequence reads: CSVGTSYAGELFF. The DNA of the CDR3 is TGCAGCGTTGGGACCAGTTACGCCGGGGAGCTGTTTTTT.